The T cell receptor (beta chain) described here comes from a study of blood T cell repertoires in COVID-19 (dated by TCRdb to 2019 to 2021). In terms of the full investigation: Collaborator samples came from the United States, Italy and Spain and covered acute and convalescent phases of COVID-19. HLA class I and class II types, where available, came from metadata supplied by the sample provider rather than from assay-based typing. The material from the prospective study consisted of cDNA or gDNA derived from T cells, B-cell-depleted T cells, or PBMCs. Sample metadata almost always included a de-identified subject ID, COVID-19 status, age in years and sex. The repertoires were released in a freely available public database intended as a resource for research on the immune response to SARS-CoV-2. Deeply sampled blood TCRbeta repertoires from subjects exposed to, actively infected with, or recovered from COVID-19 were included in the dataset. Samples came from the ongoing ImmuneRACE study (first 160 participants) plus 1,254 subjects from 6 global collaborators. Broader findings and caveats from the paper: Clinical and demographic metadata were provided uncurated, with the amount varying by source and participant.

On this clone: Its antigen is not yet known. One base away there is no much larger clone; base qualities are not given.

Whole blood was collected in K2EDTA tubes by collaborating institutions according to the institutions' own protocols. For TCRbeta analysis, collaborator samples were shipped as frozen whole blood, as isolated PBMCs, or as DNA extracted from either sample type. Its CDR3 holds 14 amino acids, cysteine through phenylalanine. Only the CDR3 DNA is retained, 42 bases long and in frame from the first base. The germline V gene gives CDR1 as MNHEY and CDR2 as SVGAGI. V is pared back by 2 bases and J by 5 bases, with 10 bases lying between the germline termini. The immunoSEQ Assay, a bias-controlled multiplex PCR, was used to amplify TCRbeta CDR3 regions from genomic DNA. From the authors' description of their analysis: The number of nucleated cells in each sample was estimated from the amplification of reference gene primers within the assay. To quantify the absolute abundance of each unique TCRbeta CDR3 rearrangement, sequence reads were collapsed and filtered. For each sample, productive Simpson clonality was calculated as the square root of Simpson's diversity index across productive rearrangements. Drawn from immuneACCESS, this table holds only the in-frame rearrangements with V and J called that TCRdb kept. Clones are partly lost; checked studies trace under half to an unresolved V gene and leave the rest unexplained. The DNA gave D and trimming, while V, J and clone size come from that table. Counted in this sample were 65,000 to 90,000 clones; around 84% of them appeared once. Approximately 22% of the sample is held by the ten biggest clonotypes.

Sequences were obtained from peripheral blood. This receptor was identified in a woman older than 75 in a cohort sampled during active or convalescent COVID-19. This chain joins TRBV6-5 to TRBJ1-5, and the D gene may be TRBD1, 6 bases matching. The sequence in DNA is TGTGCCAGCAGTTACCTTTCAGGGGATCAGCCCCAGCATTTT. The resulting protein is CASSYLSGDQPQHF.